This T cell receptor beta chain came from a study of blood T cell repertoires in COVID-19. Study context: Acute and convalescent COVID-19 samples came from the United States, Italy and Spain. The analysed material was cDNA or gDNA that came from T cells, B-cell-depleted T cells, or PBMCs.

Only in-frame clones appear in the TCRdb table, and some are missing; sequencing was by immunoSEQ multiplex PCR. The repertoire holds around 280,000 clones, with around 89% as singletons. The CDR3 is made up of 12 amino acids. V was clipped by 5 bases and J by 1 base, with 5 bases between them. Participants, 18 to 89 years old, spanned approximately 25 US areas. Which cohort a participant joined came from the clinical history participants gave. This TCR was recovered from a woman aged 18-35 years with acute COVID-19. The sequenced sample consisted of PBMCs or T cells enriched from blood (not recorded which). The rearrangement joins TRBV12-3 or TRBV12-4 to TRBJ1-1; no reliable D call. DNA of the CDR3: TGTGCCAGCAGTCGACAGAACACTGAAGCTTTCTTT. This sequence encodes CASSRQNTEAFF.